A selection of T cell receptor beta chains follows, all from one sample in a study of cytomegalovirus exposure and HLA in healthy donors. Assay: immunoSEQ multiplex PCR; the TCRdb copy retains only in-frame clones and omits some. There are under 200,000 clones in the sample; over 75% occur only once, and more than 0.5% lies in the top ten. Sequencing was done on a sample of PBMCs. The receptors come from a woman aged 45-60 years in good health and CMV-seronegative. The CDR3 runs from the conserved cysteine through the conserved F or W. D genes are given only for firm matches. Only part of the rows carry a size: once, few, many, or a class if the clone is expanded.

length: 15; D: .; J: TRBJ2-7; V: TRBV4-2; size: few; CDR3: CASSQADYTGYEQYF; DNA: TGTGCCAGCAGCCAAGCCGACTATACGGGCTACGAGCAGTACTTC
length: 14; D: .; J: TRBJ1-2; V: TRBV7-2; size: .; CDR3: CASSLDRVGYGYTF; DNA: TGTGCCAGCAGCTTAGACAGGGTGGGGTATGGCTACACCTTC
length: 11; D: .; J: TRBJ1-5; V: TRBV19; size: few; CDR3: CASSVGQAQHF; DNA: TGTGCCAGTAGTGTCGGTCAGGCCCAGCATTTT
length: 12; D: .; J: TRBJ1-1; V: TRBV28; size: .; CDR3: CASRTGNTEAFF; DNA: TGTGCCAGCAGAACGGGGAACACTGAAGCTTTCTTT
length: 15; D: .; J: TRBJ1-5; V: TRBV28; size: few; CDR3: CASSLDSPYNQPQHF; DNA: TGTGCCAGCAGTTTAGACAGCCCTTACAATCAGCCCCAGCATTTT
length: 15; D: TRBD2; J: TRBJ2-5; V: TRBV5-1; size: .; CDR3: CASSSRTSGQETQYF; DNA: TGCGCCAGCAGCTCCCGGACTAGCGGGCAAGAGACCCAGTACTTC
length: 13; D: TRBD1; J: TRBJ2-2; V: TRBV5-6; size: once; CDR3: CASSAGGTGELFF; DNA: TGTGCCAGCAGCGCAGGGGGCACCGGGGAGCTGTTTTTT
length: 16; D: TRBD1; J: TRBJ1-4; V: TRBV28; size: .; CDR3: CASSVQGAGTNEKLFF; DNA: TGTGCCAGCAGCGTACAGGGGGCAGGGACTAATGAAAAACTGTTTTTT
length: 14; D: .; J: TRBJ2-7; V: TRBV27; size: .; CDR3: CASTSGFPAAEQYF; DNA: TGTGCCAGCACCTCCGGTTTCCCCGCCGCCGAGCAGTACTTC
length: 16; D: TRBD1; J: TRBJ2-7; V: TRBV5-4; size: .; CDR3: CASSLPPGQGSGEQYF; DNA: TGTGCCAGCAGCTTGCCCCCGGGACAGGGGTCAGGTGAGCAGTACTTC
length: 15; D: .; J: TRBJ1-1; V: TRBV4-3; size: .; CDR3: CASSQGTVMNTEAFF; DNA: TGCGCCAGCAGCCAAGGGACAGTAATGAACACTGAAGCTTTCTTT
length: 9; D: .; J: TRBJ2-7; V: TRBV20-1; size: once; CDR3: CSVTPGEYF; DNA: TGCAGTGTTACCCCCGGGGAGTACTTC
length: 15; D: .; J: TRBJ2-1; V: TRBV6-6; size: .; CDR3: CASSSDSSSYNEQFF; DNA: TGTGCCAGCAGCTCCGACAGCAGCTCCTACAATGAGCAGTTCTTC
length: 15; D: TRBD2; J: TRBJ2-3; V: TRBV6-6; size: .; CDR3: CASSTGLADTDTQYF; DNA: TGTGCCAGCAGTACTGGACTAGCGGACACAGATACGCAGTATTTT
length: 15; D: TRBD1; J: TRBJ1-1; V: TRBV5-1; size: .; CDR3: CASSLTPTGITEAFF; DNA: TGCGCCAGCAGCTTGACGCCGACAGGGATCACTGAAGCTTTCTTT
length: 15; D: TRBD1; J: TRBJ1-5; V: TRBV9; size: .; CDR3: CASSPGQYSNQPQHF; DNA: TGTGCCAGCAGCCCGGGACAGTATAGCAATCAGCCCCAGCATTTT
length: 13; D: .; J: TRBJ2-7; V: TRBV7-9; size: .; CDR3: CASSLALGDEQYF; DNA: TGTGCCAGCAGCTTAGCTCTCGGGGACGAGCAGTACTTC
length: 13; D: .; J: TRBJ2-5; V: TRBV10-3; size: few; CDR3: CASNRNYQETQYF; DNA: TGTGCCAGTAACAGGAACTATCAAGAGACCCAGTACTTC
length: 15; D: TRBD2; J: TRBJ2-3; V: TRBV6-5; size: .; CDR3: CASSYVGGNTDTQYF; DNA: TGTGCCAGCAGTTATGTGGGGGGGAACACAGATACGCAGTATTTT
length: 12; D: .; J: TRBJ2-3; V: TRBV18; size: .; CDR3: CASSPSTDTQYF; DNA: TGTGCCAGCTCCCCTAGCACAGATACGCAGTATTTT
length: 15; D: .; J: TRBJ1-1; V: TRBV5-1; size: few; CDR3: CASSLGGESNTEAFF; DNA: TGCGCCAGCAGCTTGGGGGGGGAGTCGAACACTGAAGCTTTCTTT
length: 15; D: TRBD2; J: TRBJ2-1; V: TRBV6-4; size: once; CDR3: CASSEVGGSVNEQFF; DNA: TGTGCCAGCAGTGAGGTTGGCGGGAGCGTCAATGAGCAGTTCTTC
length: 12; D: .; J: TRBJ2-7; V: TRBV10-3; size: .; CDR3: CAISESEYEQYF; DNA: TGTGCCATCAGTGAGTCGGAGTACGAGCAGTACTTC
length: 14; D: .; J: TRBJ2-7; V: TRBV10-1; size: .; CDR3: CASSEHSSGYEQYF; DNA: TGCGCCAGCAGTGAGCATTCATCGGGGTACGAGCAGTACTTC
length: 17; D: TRBD2; J: TRBJ2-4; V: TRBV5-1; size: .; CDR3: CASSPTTSGGPENIQYF; DNA: TGCGCCAGCAGCCCAACTACTAGCGGGGGGCCCGAAAACATTCAGTACTTC
length: 14; D: .; J: TRBJ1-5; V: TRBV19; size: .; CDR3: CASSIGPMDWPQHF; DNA: TGTGCCAGTAGTATAGGGCCTATGGACTGGCCCCAGCATTTT
length: 14; D: .; J: TRBJ2-5; V: TRBV5-1; size: .; CDR3: CASSLRSGEETQYF; DNA: TGCGCCAGCAGCTTGCGCTCAGGGGAGGAGACCCAGTACTTC
length: 17; D: TRBD2; J: TRBJ2-7; V: TRBV28; size: .; CDR3: CASSLLGTSGGSYEQYF; DNA: TGTGCCAGCAGCTTATTGGGTACTAGCGGGGGCTCCTACGAGCAGTACTTC
length: 12; D: .; J: TRBJ2-7; V: TRBV29-1; size: few; CDR3: CSAAPGAHEQYF; DNA: TGCAGCGCCGCCCCAGGGGCCCACGAGCAGTACTTC
length: 14; D: TRBD1; J: TRBJ1-5; V: TRBV28; size: few; CDR3: CASSYPDRGLPQHF; DNA: TGTGCCAGCAGTTACCCTGACAGGGGCCTGCCCCAGCATTTT
length: 13; D: .; J: TRBJ2-7; V: TRBV18; size: once; CDR3: CASSGSNGYEQYF; DNA: TGTGCCAGCTCAGGCTCCAACGGGTACGAGCAGTACTTC
length: 17; D: .; J: TRBJ2-1; V: TRBV14; size: .; CDR3: CASSQGPKAGAYNEQFF; DNA: TGTGCCAGCAGCCAAGGACCGAAGGCAGGGGCCTACAATGAGCAGTTCTTC
length: 15; D: TRBD2; J: TRBJ2-7; V: TRBV7-9; size: .; CDR3: CASSRGLAAPYEQYF; DNA: TGTGCCAGCAGCCGGGGCCTAGCGGCCCCCTACGAGCAGTACTTC
length: 15; D: TRBD1; J: TRBJ2-7; V: TRBV5-4; size: .; CDR3: CASSSSGTASYEQYF; DNA: TGTGCCAGCAGTTCATCCGGGACAGCTTCCTACGAGCAGTACTTC
length: 14; D: TRBD1; J: TRBJ1-1; V: TRBV9; size: once; CDR3: CASSETGEYTEAFF; DNA: TGTGCCAGCAGCGAGACAGGGGAGTACACTGAAGCTTTCTTT
length: 15; D: TRBD2; J: TRBJ2-7; V: TRBV9; size: once; CDR3: CASSEREGLVDEQYF; DNA: TGTGCCAGCAGCGAGCGGGAGGGACTTGTAGACGAGCAGTACTTC
length: 12; D: TRBD1; J: TRBJ2-1; V: TRBV10-1; size: few; CDR3: CASSSGQGIAFF; DNA: TGCGCCAGCAGCTCTGGACAGGGAATTGCGTTCTTC
length: 16; D: TRBD1; J: TRBJ2-2; V: TRBV5-4; size: .; CDR3: CASSGPGQGTAGELFF; DNA: TGTGCCAGCAGCGGACCGGGACAGGGAACAGCCGGGGAGCTGTTTTTT
length: 13; D: TRBD1; J: TRBJ1-1; V: TRBV7-9; size: .; CDR3: CASSLQGGTEAFF; DNA: TGTGCCAGCAGCCTGCAGGGGGGAACTGAAGCTTTCTTT
length: 14; D: .; J: TRBJ2-7; V: TRBV7-9; size: .; CDR3: CASSLETARLEQYF; DNA: TGTGCCAGCAGCTTAGAAACAGCCCGCCTCGAGCAGTACTTC
length: 15; D: .; J: TRBJ1-2; V: TRBV28; size: .; CDR3: CASSSPGVRNYGYTF; DNA: TGTGCCAGCTCCTCCCCCGGTGTTCGAAACTATGGCTACACCTTC
length: 15; D: TRBD1; J: TRBJ2-2; V: TRBV6-1; size: .; CDR3: CASKATGANTGELFF; DNA: TGTGCCAGCAAGGCGACAGGGGCGAACACCGGGGAGCTGTTTTTT
length: 16; D: TRBD1; J: TRBJ2-5; V: TRBV27; size: .; CDR3: CASSTYPGQDEETQYF; DNA: TGTGCCAGCAGTACCTACCCGGGACAGGATGAAGAGACCCAGTACTTC
length: 14; D: .; J: TRBJ1-1; V: TRBV9; size: .; CDR3: CASSEGSSYTEAFF; DNA: TGTGCCAGCAGCGAGGGGTCAAGTTACACTGAAGCTTTCTTT
length: 17; D: TRBD2; J: TRBJ2-1; V: TRBV19; size: .; CDR3: CASSINRTSGGLNEQFF; DNA: TGTGCCAGTAGTATAAATCGAACTAGCGGGGGGTTGAATGAGCAGTTCTTC
length: 14; D: .; J: TRBJ1-3; V: TRBV5-1; size: .; CDR3: CASSRGETGNTIYF; DNA: TGCGCCAGCAGTCGTGGGGAGACTGGAAACACCATATATTTT
length: 17; D: .; J: TRBJ1-6; V: TRBV2; size: .; CDR3: CASSPDSGDSYNSPLHF; DNA: TGTGCCAGCAGCCCGGACAGTGGCGACTCCTATAATTCACCCCTCCACTTT
length: 15; D: TRBD1; J: TRBJ1-5; V: TRBV6-6; size: .; CDR3: CASGETGESNQPQHF; DNA: TGTGCCAGCGGAGAGACAGGGGAGAGCAATCAGCCCCAGCATTTT
length: 14; D: .; J: TRBJ2-2; V: TRBV6-5; size: .; CDR3: CASSWAALTGELFF; DNA: TGTGCCAGCAGCTGGGCAGCCCTTACCGGGGAGCTGTTTTTT
length: 16; D: .; J: TRBJ1-3; V: TRBV5-8; size: .; CDR3: CASSPDSANSGNTIYF; DNA: TGTGCCAGCAGCCCTGACAGCGCAAACTCTGGAAACACCATATATTTT
length: 14; D: TRBD2; J: TRBJ2-7; V: TRBV28; size: .; CDR3: CATRTSGSSYEQYF; DNA: TGTGCCACCCGAACTAGCGGGAGTTCCTACGAGCAGTACTTC
length: 16; D: TRBD1; J: TRBJ2-7; V: TRBV7-2; size: .; CDR3: CASSLTRLTGPYEQYF; DNA: TGTGCCAGCAGCCTAACCCGCCTGACAGGGCCTTACGAGCAGTACTTC
length: 13; D: .; J: TRBJ2-6; V: TRBV18; size: .; CDR3: CASWERGANVLTF; DNA: TGTGCCAGCTGGGAGCGGGGGGCCAACGTCCTGACTTTC
length: 14; D: TRBD2; J: TRBJ2-3; V: TRBV5-1; size: .; CDR3: CASSPTSGADTQYF; DNA: TGCGCCAGCAGCCCGACTAGCGGGGCAGATACGCAGTATTTT